The 25 T cell receptor beta chains given below trace back to one sample, sequenced in a study of shared clonotypes between healthy human individuals. CD8 cells regarded as naive lacked CD45RO, were positively chosen for CCR7, and omitted terminally differentiated effector memory CD45RA+ cells. Using immunoSEQ multiplex PCR, the repertoire was profiled, and TCRdb retains in-frame clones only, with some absent. The top ten hold less than 1.5% of the sample, which has roughly 1,800,000 clones, roughly 94% seen once. The specimen was naive CD8+ T cells sorted from blood. The receptors shown here come from a man between 18 and 29 years old in good health.

The chain is built from TRBV10-1 and TRBJ1-4, with D perhaps TRBD1 (5 bases). Germline lookup yields CDR1 WNHNN and CDR2 SYGVQD (reference sequence). The CDR3 has 13 amino acids. Trimming cost V 3 bases and J 7 bases, with 9 bases left between them. The CDR3 loop reads CASSEGDGEKLFF. DNA for the CDR3: TGCGCCAGCAGTGAAGGGGACGGTGAAAAACTGTTTTTT.

The rearrangement uses TRBV11-2 and TRBJ2-1; TRBD1 agrees at 7 bases. Germline CDR1 reads SGHAT; CDR2 reads FQNNGV. Unmatched junction bases numbered 15, after V lost 5 bases and J lost 8 bases. The CDR3 is 16 residues long. The CDR3 reads CASSAIQGPDFYEQFF. CDR3 DNA: TGTGCCAGCAGCGCCATACAGGGGCCAGATTTCTATGAGCAGTTCTTC.

CDR3 region: CAWTPGSGSPLHF. The CDR3 nucleotides read TGTGCCTGGACCCCGGGGAGTGGCTCACCCCTCCACTTT. V and J are TRBV30 and TRBJ1-6; D not certain. Between the trimmed V and J ends, which lost 4 bases and 10 bases, there was a span of 14 bases. Germline CDR1 reads GTSNPN; CDR2 reads SVGIG (reference sequence). This CDR3 has 13 amino acids.

This rearrangement joins TRBV4-1 to TRBJ2-3, with D possibly matching TRBD2 (6 bases). With 3 bases removed from V and 0 bases from J, the gap between germline ends came to 10 bases. Germline lookup yields CDR1 MGHRA and CDR2 YSYEKL. The CDR3 is made up of 15 amino acids. The CDR3 DNA reads TGCGCCAGCAGCCACCCGGGGACTAGCACAGATACGCAGTATTTT. Translating it yields CASSHPGTSTDTQYF.

The chain recombines TRBV5-6 with TRBJ1-5, with D possibly TRBD1 on 5 matching bases. Deletions cut 4 bases from V and 3 bases from J, with 20 bases between. CDR3 length: 17 residues. Germline V gives CDR1 SGHDT, CDR2 YYEEEE. In DNA, the CDR3 is TGTGCCAGCAGCCAATGGGTCAGGGCCGAAGTCAATCAGCCCCAGCATTTT. It translates to CASSQWVRAEVNQPQHF.

Details on this clone: The sample carries other DNA sequences with the same CDR3. The V gene is TRBV4-1, the J gene TRBJ1-6, with unresolved D. CDR3 size: 13 residues. V lost 0 bases and J 9 bases, leaving 6 bases between the germline ends. CDR1 and CDR2 from the germline V gene are MGHRA and YSYEKL. The CDR3 sequence is CASSQDGGSPLHF. The CDR3 DNA is TGCGCCAGCAGCCAAGATGGCGGTTCACCCCTCCACTTT.

The chain uses TRBV2 and TRBJ2-3; the D gene is possibly TRBD2 (5 bases). Trimming cost V 2 bases and J 5 bases, with 20 bases left between them. The length of the CDR3 is 17 residues. CDR1 is SNHLY, CDR2 FYNNEI, per germline. As DNA, the CDR3 is TGTGCCAGCAGTGAATTCCGGGCGGCGGGCCATGAAGATACGCAGTATTTT. Translation gives CASSEFRAAGHEDTQYF.

This chain uses TRBV7-9 with TRBJ2-1; 8 nucleotides match TRBD2. V was clipped by 0 bases and J by 10 bases; unmatched bases: 11. Germline V CDR1 and CDR2: SEHNR, FQNEAQ (reference sequence). The CDR3 runs 16 residues. This CDR3 is CASSLALDGGAVEQFF. In DNA, the CDR3 is TGTGCCAGCAGCTTAGCGCTGGACGGGGGGGCCGTGGAGCAGTTCTTC.

This chain connects TRBV4-3 to TRBJ2-7; the D is unclear. The germline V gene has CDR1 LGHNA and CDR2 YSLEER. The CDR3 covers 14 residues. Trimming left V 0 bases short and J 5 bases short, with 11 bases between. CDR3: CASSQDLGPNEQYF. CDR3 DNA: TGCGCCAGCAGCCAAGATCTTGGTCCCAACGAGCAGTACTTC.

The genes are TRBV29-1 and TRBJ1-1; a possible D gene is TRBD1 (6 bases). CDR3 length: 13 amino acids. Germline values: CDR1 SQVTM, CDR2 ANQGSEA. The ends were cut back, 3 bases at V and 3 bases at J, with 11 bases in the middle. The CDR3 loop is CSVEVGGYTEAFF. CDR3 bases: TGCAGCGTTGAGGTAGGGGGGTACACTGAAGCTTTCTTT.

J is TRBJ2-7 and V is TRBV4-1, with TRBD2 matching over 8 bases. V lost 4 bases to trimming and J lost 3 bases; unmatched junction nucleotides: 8. Germline CDR1 and CDR2: MGHRA and YSYEKL. This CDR3 region has 15 residues. CDR3 DNA sequence: TGCGCCAGCAGCCTGGAGGCAAGCGGGGGCTACGAGCAGTACTTC. Its protein is CASSLEASGGYEQYF.

The CDR3 region is CASSTNPAQREGRNEQYF. CDR3 nucleotides: TGTGCCAGCAGCACCAACCCAGCACAGCGGGAGGGCCGTAATGAGCAGTACTTC. The chain joins TRBV7-9 to TRBJ2-7; 10 nucleotides match TRBD2. Germline assignment: CDR1 SEHNR and CDR2 FQNEAQ (reference sequence). The CDR3 consists of 18 residues. The V gene end was trimmed by 5 bases and the J gene end by 7 bases; junction bases not matched to a gene: 20.

For this clone: Other DNA sequences of this sample code for an identical CDR3. The chain uses TRBV6-5 and TRBJ2-5; possibly TRBD1 for D (6 bases). The germline V gene has CDR1 MNHEY and CDR2 SVGAGI. This CDR3 contains 14 residues. The ends were cut back, 4 bases at V and 0 bases at J, with 9 bases in the middle. CDR3 region: CASSLQGNQETQYF. Here the CDR3 DNA reads TGTGCCAGCAGTTTACAGGGAAACCAAGAGACCCAGTACTTC.

This rearrangement joins TRBV5-6 to TRBJ2-7, with TRBD2 matching over 10 bases. Germline CDR1 SGHDT, CDR2 YYEEEE. Trimming at V came to 0 bases and at J to 2 bases, leaving 8 bases not matched to a gene. This CDR3 has 17 residues. CDR3 nucleotide sequence: TGTGCCAGCAGCTTGGGTAGCGGGGGGCCTAATCCCTACGAGCAGTACTTC. This encodes CASSLGSGGPNPYEQYF.

V and J are TRBV5-1 and TRBJ2-4; 7 bases agree with TRBD1. V was clipped by 3 bases and J by 0 bases; unmatched bases: 3. The CDR3 is 15 residues long. Germline-derived CDR1 and CDR2 are SGHRS and YFSETQ. The CDR3 is CASSWAGGAKNIQYF. CDR3 DNA sequence: TGCGCCAGCAGCTGGGCAGGGGGAGCCAAAAACATTCAGTACTTC.

This chain connects TRBV9 to TRBJ1-2, with D perhaps matching TRBD1 (6 bases). The germline gives CDR1 SGDLS, CDR2 YYNGEE. Trimming removed 4 bases from V and 4 bases from J, with 17 bases in between. The CDR3 consists of 15 residues. CDR3 bases: TGTGCCAGCAGCTCCGACAGGCCTGACACCTATGGCTACACCTTC. Its protein product is CASSSDRPDTYGYTF. Together with reference TRBV9 and TRBJ1-2, the CDR3 gives the full variable domain: DSGVTQTPKHLITATGQRVTLRCSPRSGDLSVYWYQQSLDQGLQFLIQYYNGEERAKGNILERFSAQQFPDLHSELNLSSLELGDSALYFCASSSDRPDTYGYTFGSGTRLTVV.

The chain carries TRBV30 and TRBJ1-5; 8 positions match TRBD1. Germline-derived CDR1 and CDR2 are GTSNPN and SVGIG (reference sequence). Trimming took 5 bases from V and 6 from J; bases not matched to a gene: 12. The CDR3 length is 15 residues. The CDR3 DNA sequence: TGTGCCTGGGGCTCAGGGGGCTTAGTAGTTCAGCCCCAGCATTTT. Its protein product is CAWGSGGLVVQPQHF.

The chain combines TRBV2 with TRBJ1-1, with D tentatively TRBD1 (6 bases). The V end was cut by 1 base, the J end by 2 bases, with 14 bases between. The CDR3 runs to 16 residues. CDR1 is SNHLY, CDR2 FYNNEI, per germline. The CDR3 DNA is TGTGCCAGCAGTGAAGAGCCACAGGGTCCCAACACTGAAGCTTTCTTT. This encodes CASSEEPQGPNTEAFF.

The V call is TRBV29-1, the J call TRBJ2-3, with D maybe TRBD2 (5 bases). This CDR3 has 15 amino acids. V was trimmed by 0 bases and J by 0 bases, leaving 10 bases between them. Per germline, CDR1 SQVTM and CDR2 ANQGSEA. CDR3 in amino acids: CSVEDPTGSTDTQYF. CDR3 coding DNA: TGCAGCGTTGAAGATCCAACGGGGAGCACAGATACGCAGTATTTT.

The genes are TRBV4-1 and TRBJ2-1; unclear D gene. With 2 bases removed from V and 8 bases from J, the gap between germline ends came to 10 bases. CDR3 length: 13 amino acids. Germline loops: CDR1 MGHRA, CDR2 YSYEKL. DNA for the CDR3: TGCGCCAGCAGCCAAAGCCCAGACTATGAGCAGTTCTTC. It is translated as CASSQSPDYEQFF.

There are a few counts of this clone. Other DNA sequences in this sample translate to the same CDR3. This chain connects TRBV10-3 to TRBJ2-7; D is perhaps TRBD1 (5 bases). Deletions cut 4 bases from V and 3 bases from J, with 7 bases between. The CDR3 has 12 residues. CDR1 is ENHRY and CDR2 is SYGVKD in the germline V gene. The CDR3, as DNA: TGTGCCATCAGTGGCGACAGCTACGAGCAGTACTTC. This gives the protein CAISGDSYEQYF.

V and J are TRBV2 and TRBJ1-6, with D unclear. Per the germline V gene, CDR1 is SNHLY and CDR2 is FYNNEI. This CDR3 has 13 residues. V dropped 8 bases and J dropped 9 bases, with 14 bases sitting between them. This CDR3 is CASDDPESSPLHF. CDR3 in DNA: TGTGCCAGCGACGACCCGGAGAGTTCACCCCTCCACTTT.

The rearrangement joins TRBV4-1 to TRBJ2-5, with D perhaps TRBD2 (7 bases). Germline V gene sequence: CDR1 MGHRA, CDR2 YSYEKL. This CDR3 region has 15 residues. Trimming took off 2 bases at V and 2 bases at J, with 12 bases between the two ends. CDR3 loop: CASSQFGGLQETQYF. The CDR3 region has the DNA TGCGCCAGCAGCCAATTCGGGGGGCTACAAGAGACCCAGTACTTC.

The chain has TRBV28 and TRBJ2-7; 7 positions match TRBD1. The germline V gene encodes CDR1 MDHEN and CDR2 SYDVKM. The CDR3 sequence is 17 residues long. V shed 3 bases, J shed 4 bases, and the junction held 15 bases outside the gene matches. CDR3 protein: CASSLPRQGPGYYEQYF. For the CDR3, the DNA is TGTGCCAGCAGTTTGCCCCGACAGGGCCCGGGATATTACGAGCAGTACTTC.

This clone has a handful of counts. The genes are TRBV28 and TRBJ1-5; the match to TRBD1 covers 7 bases. J lost 5 bases, V lost 3 bases, and 4 bases had no gene match. Germline CDR1 MDHEN, CDR2 SYDVKM. This CDR3 contains 14 residues. The CDR3 DNA follows: TGTGCCAGCAGTTTTACAGGGGCCGATCAGCCCCAGCATTTT. It yields the protein CASSFTGADQPQHF.